This is a list of T cell receptor beta chains from one sample in a study of radiation and T cells in renal cell carcinoma. Sequencing was performed with immunoSEQ multiplex PCR; in TCRdb, only in-frame clones are kept and a portion is missing. The table shows roughly 120,000 clones, with over 75% occurring only once. The source material was blood, sampled from a patient whose treatment included radiotherapy and nephrectomy. These receptors came from a woman aged 55 to 70 with renal cell carcinoma. CDR3s include the opening cysteine and the closing phenylalanine or tryptophan. D genes are given only for firm matches. Clone size is stated in some rows and not others, as once, few, many or a class when expanded.

>TRBV30|-|-|TRBJ2-7
TGTGCCTGGAGTGCCTACCGAACACTGAGTACCTACGAGCAGTACTTC
CAWSAYRTLSTYEQYF
>TRBV6-1|-|-|TRBJ1-5
TGTGCCAGCAGCTCGGGGGGGGTAGGGCAGCCCCAGCATTTT
CASSSGGVGQPQHF
>TRBV30|-|-|TRBJ1-3
TGTGCCTGGAGTGTAGGGGTAACAGGAAACACCATATATTTT
CAWSVGVTGNTIYF
>TRBV27|-|-|TRBJ1-2
TGTGCCAGCAGTAATGGAATCAGGGGTTCCTATGGCTACACCTTC
CASSNGIRGSYGYTF
>TRBV7-9|once|-|TRBJ2-3
TGTGCCAGCAGCCCCCCCTTCCGGGCGGGCACAGATACGCAGTATTTT
CASSPPFRAGTDTQYF
>TRBV28|-|TRBD1|TRBJ2-7
TGTGCCAGCAGGACAGGGTGGGACTACGAGCAGTACTTC
CASRTGWDYEQYF
>TRBV10-3|-|-|TRBJ1-1
TGTGCCATCAGTGAATCGACGAACACTGAAGCTTTCTTT
CAISESTNTEAFF
>TRBV18|-|-|TRBJ1-2
TGTGCCAGCTCACCTTCAGGGGAGGGTGGCTACACCTTC
CASSPSGEGGYTF
>TRBV9|-|-|TRBJ1-5
TGTGCCAGCAGCGTAGGTGGGGCCGCCAATCAGCCCCAGCATTTT
CASSVGGAANQPQHF
>TRBV30|-|TRBD1|TRBJ2-7
TGTGCCTGGACCAACATAGGACAGGGGGCCTCCTACGAGCAGTACTTC
CAWTNIGQGASYEQYF
>TRBV4-1|-|TRBD2|TRBJ2-3
TGCGCCAGCAGCCAAGCCACCAGCGGGGGGGCATGGGCAGATACGCAGTATTTT
CASSQATSGGAWADTQYF